This record concerns one TCR beta chain sequence. Its specific antigen is unknown. It has no much larger one-base neighbor in the sample; base qualities were not kept. The sample's time point label is to be understood as: late sampling 161 to 241 days after vaccination in three convalescent patients. The sample's treatment or condition, from its label and the paper: roughly 10-day PBMC culture with coronavirus spike peptide pools or control peptides (ViraFEST assay). The ViraFEST assay, used in the study, expanded antigen-specific T cells with peptide pools and then identified the expanded clonotypes through TCR sequencing. Positive SARS-CoV-2 PCR tests in the convalescent patients dated from March to December 2020, before Alpha, Beta and Delta variants emerged in the United States. Each well held around 2 million PBMCs cultured with about 9.8 ug/ml peptide pools in IMDM containing approximately 4.8% human AB serum and approximately 10 IU/ml IL-2. Half of the culture medium was replaced with fresh IL-2-containing medium on days 3 and 7. After ten to eleven days of culture, CD4+ T cells were isolated by negative selection using the EasySep CD4+ T cell isolation kit. PBMCs were separated from whole blood using Ficoll-Paque Plus gradient centrifugation and then either used fresh or cryopreserved at -140C. Culture conditions were generally each tested in triplicate wells.

This entry comes from a study of vaccination and CD4 T cells after COVID-19 (dated by TCRdb to between 2021 and 2024). Broadly, across the study: SARS-CoV-2 positivity had been established in the convalescent patients by nasal swab PCR, and mild disease was recorded in several of these patients and severe disease in one. Each participant got two doses of either the Pfizer-BioNTech BNT162b2 vaccine (n=8) or the Moderna mRNA-1273 vaccine (n=2). For stimulating the cultures, overlapping spike peptide pools were used, derived from SARS-CoV-2 as well as from the common cold coronaviruses HCoV-NL63, HCoV-OC43 and HCoV-229E. Post-COVID blood samples from convalescent patients were collected a median of around 100 days after diagnosis, with a range of 35 to 161 days. The convalescent cohort comprised six males and four females, including two Hispanic individuals, seven Caucasians, two Asians and one multiracial person. The spike-specific CD4+ TCR repertoire was compared before and after mRNA vaccination in under 11 COVID-19 convalescent patients and a handful of infection-naive healthy vaccine recipients. Post-vaccine blood samples were collected a median of approximately 72 days after the second vaccine dose, ranging from about 13 to 250 days. A few convalescent patients gave samples both early after vaccination (day 14) and late after vaccination (days 161 to 241). As controls, cultures received a CEFX viral epitope pool (the positive control), an HIV-1 Nef peptide pool (the negative control), or no peptide at all.

Beyond this particular receptor, the publication reports: The number of convalescent patients in the study was relatively small, and the study did not examine early timepoints following natural infection. Of the vaccine-specific clones in convalescent patients, 304 of 307, or nearly all, reacted only to SARS-CoV-2 spike and did not cross-react with common cold coronaviruses. Although the median number of SARS-CoV-2-reactive clonotypes went up from around 20 after infection to around 39 after vaccination, the increase was not significant. In convalescent patients, a median 86.3% of post-vaccine SARS-CoV-2-reactive clones were detected only after vaccination, and vaccine-specific priming was suggested by this finding.

The library was built by means of PCR. TCR sequencing of DNA from cultured CD4+ T cells used the Oncomine TCR Beta short-read assay at the Johns Hopkins FTIC core. The QIAamp micro DNA kit was used to extract genomic DNA from the cultured CD4+ T cells. Oncomine TCR Beta libraries from cultured CD4+ T cells were pooled using unique dual indexes and sequenced on an Illumina iSeq 100. The study's own analysis went as follows. Non-productive sequences were filtered out, and CDR3s that did not start with C, did not end with F or W, or were shorter than 7 amino acids were discarded. Antigen-specific clonotypes were identified using the MANAFEST web application through comparison of peptide-stimulated wells with reference and other culture wells. For a clone to be called positive, the clone needed an FDR below 0.05, an odds ratio above 5, and a productive frequency above 0.1% in at least two of three replicate wells. A clonotype was classed as cross-reactive if the clonotype showed significant expansion both in SARS-CoV-2 spike wells and in at least one common cold coronavirus spike condition. CDR3 homology was assessed with Levenshtein distances (stringdist) and unrooted phylogenetic trees (ape) in R version 3.6.1. Starting from the raw public reads, TCRdb applied fastp trimming at Q25, assembled clones with MiXCR and retained in-frame beta chains. Each entry merges the rows of one CDR3 protein and shows their most common DNA and genes. The V and J calls and clone size are TCRdb's, not the authors'. This sample comprises over 20,000 distinct CDR3 sequences, roughly 33% of them detected only once. Roughly 3% of the sample is held by the ten biggest clonotypes.

The receptor's source is a human donor who had recovered from COVID-19. This specimen was CD4+ T cells from blood, cultured in vitro, taken about 7 months after SARS-CoV-2 vaccination.

The CDR3 protein: CASSYDRNQPQHF. The nucleotides are TGTGCCAGCAGTTACGACAGAAATCAGCCCCAGCATTTT. The sequence links TRBV6-5 to TRBJ1-5, with a tentative D gene TRBD1 over 5 matching bases. CDR1 and CDR2, looked up from the germline V gene, are MNHEY and SVGAGI. Inclusive of the bounding cysteine and phenylalanine, the CDR3 is 13 residues long. Kept here is only the CDR3 DNA, which spans 39 bases and is read in frame from base 1. Relative to germline, V is 2 bases shorter and J is 4 bases shorter, with 6 bases between their ends.